This paragraph reports one TCR beta chain. Its target antigen remains unknown. Qualities for individual bases were not recorded, and no much larger clone is one base off. A distance of 13 bases separates the germline ends of V and J, which lose 0 bases and 8 bases respectively. CDR3 length: 14 amino acids, cysteine to phenylalanine. Only the CDR3 DNA is retained, 42 bases long and in frame from the first base. The germline V gene specifies SGHTA as CDR1 and FQGNSA as CDR2. This entry comes from a study of control samples from healthy donors and cancer patients (dated by TCRdb to 2018 to 2020). The library was produced with the immunoSEQ multiplex PCR assay. Here the immuneACCESS table is served through TCRdb, limited to in-frame sequences with V and J called. Missing clones are a known gap in these copies; in checked studies unresolved V genes cover under half, and the rest lacks a known reason. Here the sample has 95,000 to 150,000 clones; approximately 90% occur a single time. The ten largest clones represent about 3.2% of the sample.

The V and J genes are TRBV7-2 and TRBJ1-2; the D segment could be TRBD1, given 5 matching bases. The receptor was derived from a middle-aged man in good health. Sequences were obtained from blood. The nucleotides are TGTGCCAGCAGCTTAGCTCCGGAGGGGAAGGGCTACACCTTC. It translates to CASSLAPEGKGYTF. Supplemented by the reference TRBV7-2 and TRBJ1-2 proteins around the CDR3, the complete variable domain is GAGVSQSPSNKVTEKGKDVELRCDPISGHTALYWYRQSLGQGLEFLIYFQGNSAPDKSGLPSDRFSAERTGGSVSTLTIQRTQQEDSAVYLCASSLAPEGKGYTFGSGTRLTVV.